This T cell receptor (beta chain) is drawn from a study of T-cell reconstitution after alpha-beta-depleted transplantation in children. Germline CDR1 SGHAT, CDR2 FQDESV (reference sequence). This CDR3 has 18 amino acids. V lost 4 bases to trimming and J lost 1 base; unmatched junction nucleotides: 7. This clonotype was seen at least ten times. The antigen remains undetermined. Study-wide results and limits: After one year, T-cell counts and TCRbeta diversity mostly came from new T cells. From surviving recipient T cells and thymic progenitors came the high day-60 TCRbeta diversity observed in some patients. The origin of alpha-beta T cells about two months after transplant was reportedly several hundred expanded graft clones.

Researchers prepared the TCRbeta library using unique molecular identifiers, the study reports. TCRdb processed the PCR reads anew with MiXCR; each CDR3 protein has one entry. The table records about 580,000 distinct CDR3 sequences, around 23% of them present only once. The TCR was taken from a boy under three years old who had a stem cell transplant for acute myeloid leukemia, so the T cells may come from the graft donor. The chain recombines TRBV11-1 with TRBJ2-5, with 15 bases fitting TRBD2. Sequenced here: PBMCs, mostly from graft donor cells, sampled 360 days after TCRalphabeta/CD19-depleted stem cell transplant. DNA for the CDR3: TGTGCCAGCAGCTACGGACTAGCGGGGGGGCCCGGCCAAGAGACCCAGTACTTC. It is translated as CASSYGLAGGPGQETQYF.